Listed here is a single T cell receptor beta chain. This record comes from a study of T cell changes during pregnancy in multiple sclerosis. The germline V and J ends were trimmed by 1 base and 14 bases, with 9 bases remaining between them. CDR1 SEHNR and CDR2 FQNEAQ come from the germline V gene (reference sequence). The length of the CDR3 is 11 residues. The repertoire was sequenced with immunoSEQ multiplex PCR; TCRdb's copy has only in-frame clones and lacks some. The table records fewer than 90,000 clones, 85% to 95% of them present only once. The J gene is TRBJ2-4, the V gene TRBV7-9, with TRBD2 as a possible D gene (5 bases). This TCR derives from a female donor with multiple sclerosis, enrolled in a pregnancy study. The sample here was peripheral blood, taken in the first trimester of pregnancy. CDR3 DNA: TGTGCCAGCAGCTTAGGGACTCTTGAGTACTTC. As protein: CASSLGTLEYF. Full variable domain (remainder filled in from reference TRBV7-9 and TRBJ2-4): DTGVSQNPRHKITKRGQNVTFRCDPISEHNRLYWYRQTLGQGPEFLTYFQNEAQLEKSRLLSDRFSAERPKGSFSTLEIQRTEQGDSAMYLCASSLGTLEYFGAGTRLSVL.